The rows below give T cell receptor beta chains drawn from one sample of a study of blood T cell repertoires in COVID-19. Only in-frame clones appear in the TCRdb table, and some are missing; sequencing was by immunoSEQ multiplex PCR. This table has 280,000 or so clones, about 90% appearing once. Sequenced material: peripheral blood. These receptors were taken from a woman in her twenties or thirties who had recovered from COVID-19. Each CDR3 is given with its conserved first and last residue. Fields, in order: J gene, V gene, CDR3 protein.

TRBJ1-6	TRBV4-1	CASSQGSGANSPLHF
TRBJ1-1	TRBV5-4	CASTETGGGNPEAFF
TRBJ1-4	TRBV5-1	CASSGKTGGFSTNEKLFF
TRBJ1-1	TRBV29-1	CSVVWQASTEAFF
TRBJ1-1	TRBV2	CASSDRLGGRTEAFF
TRBJ2-5	TRBV9	CASSVVRWEGEETQYF
TRBJ2-7	TRBV7-9	CASSPLLAYEQYF
TRBJ1-6	TRBV7-2	CASSLGTGRNSPLHF
TRBJ2-2	TRBV5-1	CASSPKAQTNTGELFF
TRBJ2-5	TRBV5-1	CASTLGQAEETQYF
TRBJ2-1	TRBV6-6	CASKGGSGGSYNEQFF
TRBJ1-4	TRBV5-4	CASSVQGRVNEKLFF
TRBJ2-3	TRBV10-1	CASSGAGQGTDTQYF
TRBJ2-7	TRBV18	CASSPEPGQGSF
TRBJ1-1	TRBV12-3/TRBV12-4	CASSLARWTEAFF
TRBJ2-5	TRBV12-3/TRBV12-4	CASSLADQAGEYF
TRBJ2-1	TRBV5-4	CASSLSEGNEQFF
TRBJ1-4	TRBV18	CASSPRDTSTNEKLFF
TRBJ2-2	TRBV30	CAWTGGDTGELFF
TRBJ2-7	TRBV11-2	CASSRDTQGYEQYF
TRBJ2-1	TRBV5-1	CASSTGQTSYNEQFF
TRBJ2-7	TRBV7-2	CASSRNYEQYF
TRBJ2-7	TRBV11-3	CASSSGYEQYF
TRBJ2-5	TRBV19	CATEGTGAGETQYF
TRBJ2-1	TRBV28	CASSLSRGLAGSNEQFF
TRBJ1-5	TRBV3-1/TRBV3-2	CASSQGGGNNQPQHF
TRBJ2-7	TRBV10-3	CAISSANEQYF
TRBJ2-1	TRBV19	CASSPLGGSSYNEQFF
TRBJ2-1	TRBV6-5	CASSSSWGREGDEQFF
TRBJ1-5	TRBV6-6	CASSIPGANQPQHF
TRBJ1-5	TRBV7-2	CASSSHRLQPQHF
TRBJ1-1	TRBV7-9	CASSSRGTLTEAFF
TRBJ2-1	TRBV4-1	CASSQGPRLAAYNEQFF
TRBJ2-7	TRBV2	CASSGLVEDSSYEQYF
TRBJ1-2	TRBV7-8	CASSLVGQGLAGYTF
TRBJ2-1	TRBV7-2	CASSSSVSGGNEQFF
TRBJ1-1	TRBV27	CASNKQGALNTEAFF
TRBJ1-5	TRBV5-5	CASSLEGLGNQPQHF
TRBJ1-4	TRBV30	CAWSPPVPAAGKLFF
TRBJ2-4	TRBV13	CASSHTMGQQNIQYF
TRBJ2-1	TRBV7-2	CASSLIGRLAGTHNEQFF
TRBJ1-5	TRBV7-9	CASSRDKGNQPQHF
TRBJ2-2	TRBV27	CASSLSLSLAGGNTGELFF
TRBJ2-7	TRBV7-9	CASTAPWDRHYEQYF
TRBJ1-1	TRBV5-6	CASSPGMNTEAFF